This T cell receptor beta chain was profiled in a study of graft-versus-host responses after intestinal transplantation. Study-level background: Tacrolimus and steroids were given for around three years to all recipients after anti-thymocyte globulin induction. Study findings and constraints: The presence of high graft-versus-host to host-versus-graft clonal ratios in allografts characterized patients with graft-donor T cell macrochimerism. After transplant, early declines in HvG clones were associated with peak levels of circulating GvH clones.

Regarding this clone: The target antigen is unknown.

Using immunoSEQ multiplex PCR, the repertoire was profiled, and TCRdb retains in-frame clones only, with some absent. Of over 75,000 clones in the sample, 88% were seen once. This sample comprised unstimulated CD4+ T cells sorted from spleen or lymph node cells, obtained before transplant. This receptor was identified in a human donor who was the organ donor for an intestinal transplant.

In DNA, the CDR3 is TGTGCCAGCAGCGCAAGACTAGCGGGGGACCAAGAGACCCAGTACTTC. Amino acids: CASSARLAGDQETQYF. The V gene is TRBV5-4, the J gene TRBJ2-5, with 12 bases identical to TRBD2. After removal of 4 bases from V and 0 bases from J, the junction contained 4 bases not matched to a gene. Germline V lookup: CDR1 SGHNT, CDR2 YYREEE (reference sequence). The CDR3 totals 16 residues.